These T cell receptor beta chains were read from a single sample in a study of blood T cells in healthy people across ages. TCRdb reanalysed the 5' RACE reads using MiXCR and keeps one entry per CDR3 protein. The sample includes over a million distinct CDR3 sequences, roughly 59% of them seen just once. The specimen sequenced was blood. The source is a man between 18 and 35 years old in good health. Both conserved end residues are part of each CDR3. The order of the fields is D gene, V gene, clone size, J gene, CDR3 DNA, CDR3 protein. The D gene is left open where the match is weak. Size values are once, few and many counts, or a class for expanded clones, and some rows have none.

D: -; V: TRBV5-4; size: -; J: TRBJ1-2; DNA: TGTGCCAGCAGCCGGAGGGGCAGCCCTTCAGGGGACTACACCTTC; CDR3: CASSRRGSPSGDYTF
D: -; V: TRBV19; size: few; J: TRBJ1-2; DNA: TGTGCCAGCCGCACTGGGGGCAACTATGGCTACACCTTC; CDR3: CASRTGGNYGYTF
D: TRBD1; V: TRBV29-1; size: -; J: TRBJ1-6; DNA: TGCAGCGCAGCGGCAGGGGGGGATTCACCCCTCCACTTT; CDR3: CSAAAGGDSPLHF
D: -; V: TRBV11-2; size: -; J: TRBJ2-7; DNA: TGTGCCAGCAGCGACCGTTACACAGGGAAGGAGGCCTACGAGCAGTACTTC; CDR3: CASSDRYTGKEAYEQYF
D: -; V: TRBV2; size: -; J: TRBJ2-5; DNA: TGTGCCAGCAGCGGGAGTACCTACAATGAGCAGTACTTC; CDR3: CASSGSTYNEQYF
D: TRBD1; V: TRBV10-3; size: -; J: TRBJ1-2; DNA: TGTGCCACCGTGGGACAGGGGGCGGACTATGGCTACACCTTC; CDR3: CATVGQGADYGYTF
D: -; V: TRBV20-1; size: -; J: TRBJ2-1; DNA: TGCAGTGCTAGAGTGGCGGCCCACTCCTACAATGAGCAGTTCTTC; CDR3: CSARVAAHSYNEQFF
D: -; V: TRBV10-3; size: -; J: TRBJ2-7; DNA: TGTGCCATCAGTGTAAGAGGGGACGAGCAGTACTTC; CDR3: CAISVRGDEQYF
D: -; V: TRBV27; size: -; J: TRBJ2-7; DNA: TGTGCCAGCAGTTTAGCCTCCGCTCTGCCCTACGAGCAGTACTTC; CDR3: CASSLASALPYEQYF
D: -; V: TRBV10-3; size: -; J: TRBJ1-4; DNA: TGTGCCATCAGTGTGGCTGAAAATGAAAAACTGTTTTTT; CDR3: CAISVAENEKLFF
D: TRBD2; V: TRBV29-1; size: few; J: TRBJ2-7; DNA: TGCAGCGTTGCGCGGGGGAAGGACCATGCTGGCTACGAGCAGTACTTC; CDR3: CSVARGKDHAGYEQYF
D: -; V: TRBV29-1; size: -; J: TRBJ2-7; DNA: TGCAGCGTGCGGGACAACTCCTACGAGCAGTACTTC; CDR3: CSVRDNSYEQYF
D: -; V: TRBV12-3/TRBV12-4; size: -; J: TRBJ2-2; DNA: TGTGCCAGCAGTCCCTTTGGACTCTCCGCCGGGGAGCTGTTTTTT; CDR3: CASSPFGLSAGELFF
D: -; V: TRBV28; size: -; J: TRBJ2-7; DNA: TGTGCCAGCAGTCCCTACGCTCAGGGGTTCCGAGACGAGCAGTACTTC; CDR3: CASSPYAQGFRDEQYF
D: TRBD2; V: TRBV5-6; size: -; J: TRBJ2-5; DNA: TGTGCCAGCAGCTTCGGGGCTAGCGGGAATGGAGAGACCCAGTACTTC; CDR3: CASSFGASGNGETQYF
D: -; V: TRBV12-3/TRBV12-4; size: -; J: TRBJ1-1; DNA: TGTGCCAGCAGCACAGGGTTTGGGAACACTGAAGCTTTCTTT; CDR3: CASSTGFGNTEAFF
D: -; V: TRBV29-1; size: -; J: TRBJ1-4; DNA: TGCAGCGTCGGGGGAGGCACAACAACTAATGAAAAACTGTTTTTT; CDR3: CSVGGGTTTNEKLFF
D: -; V: TRBV15; size: -; J: TRBJ2-5; DNA: TGTGCCACCAGCAGAGATCAATCCAGGACCCAGTACTTC; CDR3: CATSRDQSRTQYF
D: TRBD2; V: TRBV4-1; size: -; J: TRBJ2-1; DNA: TGCGCCAGCAGCCGTCAATCTAGCGGGAGCAACAATGAGCAGTTCTTC; CDR3: CASSRQSSGSNNEQFF
D: TRBD1; V: TRBV7-9; size: -; J: TRBJ2-3; DNA: TGTGCCAGCGAGAGGACAGGCCACACAGATACGCAGTATTTT; CDR3: CASERTGHTDTQYF
D: -; V: TRBV6-1; size: -; J: TRBJ2-6; DNA: TGTGCCAGCAGCCCAACAACAGGGACTGAAAGCTCTGGGGCCAACGTCCTGACTTTC; CDR3: CASSPTTGTESSGANVLTF
D: -; V: TRBV27; size: -; J: TRBJ2-1; DNA: TGTGCCAGCAGTTTTTCGTATGTGTTTCGGAATGAGCAGTTCTTC; CDR3: CASSFSYVFRNEQFF
D: -; V: TRBV7-9; size: -; J: TRBJ2-7; DNA: TGTGCCAGCAGGGACCCCCCCAATAGGAACAGCTCCTACAATGAGCAGTACTTC; CDR3: CASRDPPNRNSSYNEQYF
D: -; V: TRBV20-1; size: few; J: TRBJ2-5; DNA: TGCAGTGCTAGCTCAACAAATGAAGAAGAGACCCAGTACTTC; CDR3: CSASSTNEEETQYF
D: -; V: TRBV5-1; size: few; J: TRBJ2-5; DNA: TGCGCCAGCAGCTTGGCCCTGACGGTCCAAGAGACCCAGTACTTC; CDR3: CASSLALTVQETQYF
D: -; V: TRBV15; size: -; J: TRBJ2-5; DNA: TGTGCCACCAGCTCCGACCTTAGCCCGCAAGAGACCCAGTACTTC; CDR3: CATSSDLSPQETQYF
D: TRBD1; V: TRBV6-6; size: -; J: TRBJ1-4; DNA: TGTGCCAGCAGTTACCCCGTAACAGGGGGCAATGAAAAACTGTTTTTT; CDR3: CASSYPVTGGNEKLFF
D: TRBD1; V: TRBV6-5; size: -; J: TRBJ1-1; DNA: TGTGCCAGCAGTTACCCAGTTGGACAGGGGGTGTGGAAAGCTTTCTTT; CDR3: CASSYPVGQGVWKAFF
D: TRBD1; V: TRBV5-1; size: -; J: TRBJ1-1; DNA: TGCGCCAGCAATAAGGGACAGCTGAACACTGAAGCTTTCTTT; CDR3: CASNKGQLNTEAFF
D: -; V: TRBV7-9; size: -; J: TRBJ1-2; DNA: TGTGCCAGCAACCGCAGGGGACCGGAGAATGGCTACACCTTC; CDR3: CASNRRGPENGYTF
D: -; V: TRBV27; size: once; J: TRBJ1-2; DNA: TGTGCCAGCAGTCCCCTAACAAATTTCTATGGCTACACCTTC; CDR3: CASSPLTNFYGYTF
D: TRBD2; V: TRBV12-3/TRBV12-4; size: many; J: TRBJ2-3; DNA: TGTGCCAGCAGCCTACTAGCGGGAGGGAGCACAGATACGCAGTATTTT; CDR3: CASSLLAGGSTDTQYF
D: -; V: TRBV7-9; size: -; J: TRBJ2-1; DNA: TGTGCCAGCAGCCCGGCAGATTGGGGGGATGAGCAGTTCTTC; CDR3: CASSPADWGDEQFF
D: -; V: TRBV20-1; size: -; J: TRBJ2-5; DNA: TGCAGTGCTAGCGGGGGCACCGGGAGAGAAACCCAGTACTTC; CDR3: CSASGGTGRETQYF
D: -; V: TRBV3-1; size: -; J: TRBJ2-6; DNA: TGTGCCAGCAGCCAAGTGTCCCAGACTGGGGCCAACGTCCTGACTTTC; CDR3: CASSQVSQTGANVLTF
D: -; V: TRBV15; size: -; J: TRBJ2-7; DNA: TGTGCCACCAGCAGCGTCCAGGGGCCCTACTACGAGCAGTACTTC; CDR3: CATSSVQGPYYEQYF
D: -; V: TRBV6-5; size: once; J: TRBJ2-7; DNA: TGTGCCAGCAGTTACTCGTGGCTCCCTGGAACCTACGAGCAGTACTTC; CDR3: CASSYSWLPGTYEQYF
D: TRBD1; V: TRBV5-5; size: -; J: TRBJ1-1; DNA: TGTGCCAGCAGCTCAACAGGGGGAGATAATGAAGCTTTCTTT; CDR3: CASSSTGGDNEAFF
D: -; V: TRBV12-3/TRBV12-4; size: -; J: TRBJ2-1; DNA: TGTGCCAGCAGTTTAGAGCGCTACAGCTACAATGAGCAGTTCTTC; CDR3: CASSLERYSYNEQFF
D: -; V: TRBV4-2; size: -; J: TRBJ1-6; DNA: TGTGCCAGCAGCCAACTTCGCGGCGGCTATAATTCACCCCTCCACTTT; CDR3: CASSQLRGGYNSPLHF
D: -; V: TRBV18; size: -; J: TRBJ2-1; DNA: TGTGCCAGCTCCCCCCCTGGGGGGACAGAGGAGTTCTTC; CDR3: CASSPPGGTEEFF
D: -; V: TRBV6-5; size: -; J: TRBJ2-6; DNA: TGTGCCGCCTGGACCGGGGATGGGGCCAACGTCCTGACTTTC; CDR3: CAAWTGDGANVLTF
D: -; V: TRBV20-1; size: -; J: TRBJ2-1; DNA: TGCAGTGCTAGCCCCCGCCATGAGCAGTTCTTC; CDR3: CSASPRHEQFF
D: TRBD2; V: TRBV12-3/TRBV12-4; size: few; J: TRBJ2-7; DNA: TGTGCCAGCAGTTTGCCCCTAGCGGGGGGAAACGAGCAGTACTTC; CDR3: CASSLPLAGGNEQYF
D: -; V: TRBV27; size: few; J: TRBJ2-4; DNA: TGTGCCAGCCGCGCAAAGAACATTCAGTACTTC; CDR3: CASRAKNIQYF
D: -; V: TRBV12-3/TRBV12-4; size: -; J: TRBJ1-2; DNA: TGTGCCAGCACCAAGGGAGTCTATGGCTACACCTTC; CDR3: CASTKGVYGYTF
D: -; V: TRBV5-1; size: -; J: TRBJ2-1; DNA: TGCGCCAGCAGCTTCCCCATAACAGGGTCTGGCAATGAGCAGTTCTTC; CDR3: CASSFPITGSGNEQFF
D: -; V: TRBV4-1; size: few; J: TRBJ2-1; DNA: TGCGCCAGCAGCCATCCCCAGGGGGGTGAGCAGTTCTTC; CDR3: CASSHPQGGEQFF
D: -; V: TRBV15; size: few; J: TRBJ2-4; DNA: TGTGCCACCAGCAGGGAGCTTGGGGTGAACATTCAGTACTTC; CDR3: CATSRELGVNIQYF
D: -; V: TRBV6-6; size: many; J: TRBJ1-2; DNA: TGTGCCAGCAGTCCCACTTATGGCTACACCTTC; CDR3: CASSPTYGYTF
D: -; V: TRBV7-2; size: -; J: TRBJ2-7; DNA: TGTGCCAGCAGCTTAGAGGGGTGGGTATACGAGCAGTACTTC; CDR3: CASSLEGWVYEQYF